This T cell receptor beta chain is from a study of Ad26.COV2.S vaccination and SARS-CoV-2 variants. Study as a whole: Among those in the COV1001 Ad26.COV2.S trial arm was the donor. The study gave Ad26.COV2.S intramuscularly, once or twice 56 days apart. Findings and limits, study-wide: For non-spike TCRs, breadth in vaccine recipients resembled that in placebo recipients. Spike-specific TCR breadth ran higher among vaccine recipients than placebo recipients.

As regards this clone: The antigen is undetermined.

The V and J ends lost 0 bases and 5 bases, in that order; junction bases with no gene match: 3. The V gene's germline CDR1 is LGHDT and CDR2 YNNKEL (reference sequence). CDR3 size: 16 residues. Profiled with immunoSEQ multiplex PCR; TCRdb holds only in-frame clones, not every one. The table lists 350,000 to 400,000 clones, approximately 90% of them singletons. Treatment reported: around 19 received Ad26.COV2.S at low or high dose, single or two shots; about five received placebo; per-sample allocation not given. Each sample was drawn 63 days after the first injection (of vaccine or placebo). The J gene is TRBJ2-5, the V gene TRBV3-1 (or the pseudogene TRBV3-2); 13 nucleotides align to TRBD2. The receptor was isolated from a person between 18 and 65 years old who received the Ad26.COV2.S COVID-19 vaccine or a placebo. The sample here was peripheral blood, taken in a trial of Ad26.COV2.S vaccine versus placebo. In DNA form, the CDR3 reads TGTGCCAGCAGCCAAGACTGGACTAGCGGGGGCGAGACCCAGTACTTC. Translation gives CASSQDWTSGGETQYF.